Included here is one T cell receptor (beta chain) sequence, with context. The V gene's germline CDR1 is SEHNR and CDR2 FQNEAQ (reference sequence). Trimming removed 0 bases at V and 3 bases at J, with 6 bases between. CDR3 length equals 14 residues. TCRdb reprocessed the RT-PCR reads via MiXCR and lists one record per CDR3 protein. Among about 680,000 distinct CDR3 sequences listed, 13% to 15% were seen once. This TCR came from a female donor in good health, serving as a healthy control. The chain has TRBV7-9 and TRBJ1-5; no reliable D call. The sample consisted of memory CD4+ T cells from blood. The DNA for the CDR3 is TGTGCCAGCAGCTTAGCAGGGTTCAATCAGCCCCAGCATTTT. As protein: CASSLAGFNQPQHF.